The rows below give T cell receptor beta chains drawn from one sample of a study of T-cell reconstitution after alpha-beta-depleted transplantation in children. One entry per CDR3 protein results from TCRdb running MiXCR on the PCR reads. The repertoire has 200,000 to 300,000 distinct CDR3 sequences, 12% of them found once; the top ten carry over 2%. Sequencing was performed on PBMCs from the stem cell graft donor, taken from the stem cell graft. The source of these receptors is a human donor who donated a stem cell graft to a child with acute lymphoblastic leukemia. CDR3s include the opening cysteine and the closing phenylalanine or tryptophan. The D gene is left open where the match is weak. Size is stated for part of the rows, as once, few or many counts, or as a class when the clone is expanded.

j_call v_call d_call cdr3_length clone_size cdr3_aa cdr3_nt
TRBJ2-1 TRBV30 TRBD2 16 . CAWSVAGGIDYNEQFF TGTGCCTGGAGTGTGGCCGGGGGGATCGACTACAATGAGCAGTTCTTC
TRBJ1-5 TRBV18 . 15 . CASSSATRSNQPQHF TGTGCCAGCTCATCTGCGACCAGGAGCAATCAGCCCCAGCATTTT
TRBJ2-7 TRBV7-8 TRBD2 12 many CASSVGTSGVYF TGTGCCAGCAGCGTCGGGACTAGCGGGGTGTACTTC
TRBJ2-1 TRBV7-2 . 17 few CASSTGRIAASRHEQFF TGTGCCAGCAGCACCGGACGGATAGCGGCATCCCGCCACGAGCAGTTCTTC
TRBJ1-1 TRBV27 . 14 many CASSLSQGGTEAFF TGTGCCAGCAGTTTAAGCCAGGGAGGGACTGAAGCTTTCTTT
TRBJ1-1 TRBV25-1 . 13 once CASMTAWNTEAFF TGTGCCAGCATGACAGCCTGGAACACTGAAGCTTTCTTT
TRBJ1-1 TRBV29-1 . 14 many CSVVPKGANTEAFF TGCAGCGTTGTACCTAAGGGAGCGAACACTGAAGCTTTCTTT
TRBJ2-7 TRBV7-8 . 14 many CASSRDVGAYEQYF TGTGCCAGCAGCAGGGACGTGGGGGCCTACGAGCAGTACTTC
TRBJ2-7 TRBV4-2 . 14 . CASSQGGFGYEQYF TGTGCCAGCAGCCAAGGAGGGTTCGGATACGAGCAGTACTTC
TRBJ2-2 TRBV28 . 15 many CASVWRGRIPGELFF TGTGCCAGCGTTTGGAGGGGCAGAATCCCCGGGGAGCTGTTTTTT
TRBJ1-1 TRBV19 . 13 . CASSTGDSTEAFF TGTGCCAGTAGTACAGGAGACAGCACTGAAGCTTTCTTT
TRBJ1-5 TRBV7-9 . 15 many CASSPGFHSNQPQHF TGTGCCAGCAGCCCGGGCTTTCATAGCAATCAGCCCCAGCATTTT
TRBJ2-2 TRBV29-1 . 16 many CSVGGRGTPNTGELFF TGCAGCGTTGGGGGTAGGGGGACGCCGAACACCGGGGAGCTGTTTTTT
TRBJ1-3 TRBV20-1 . 16 . CCARGPSTPPGNTIYF TGCTGTGCTAGAGGGCCGTCCACTCCCCCTGGAAACACCATATATTTT
TRBJ2-7 TRBV28 . 15 many CASSLWRVPSYEQYF TGTGCCAGCAGTTTATGGAGAGTACCCTCTTACGAGCAGTACTTC
TRBJ2-7 TRBV7-2 TRBD2 16 many CASSIGPSGGLYEQYF TGTGCCAGCAGCATAGGCCCAAGCGGGGGCCTCTACGAGCAGTACTTC
TRBJ2-1 TRBV28 . 15 many CASSFWTGEDGEQFF TGTGCCAGCAGTTTTTGGACGGGAGAGGATGGTGAGCAGTTCTTC
TRBJ2-2 TRBV27 TRBD2 15 many CASSLQGLERGELFF TGTGCCAGCAGTCTCCAGGGACTAGAACGCGGGGAGCTGTTTTTT
TRBJ1-5 TRBV5-1 TRBD1 13 many CASSLGQGGTQHF TGCGCCAGCAGCTTGGGACAGGGCGGGACCCAGCATTTT
TRBJ1-6 TRBV28 . 16 many CASSLPGRGITSPLHF TGTGCCAGCAGTTTACCGGGACGGGGGATAACTTCACCCCTCCACTTT
TRBJ2-1 TRBV7-2 TRBD2 15 many CASSFSGTLYNEQFF TGTGCCAGCAGCTTTAGCGGGACCCTTTACAATGAGCAGTTCTTC
TRBJ2-7 TRBV30 . 14 . CAWRNGGGTYEQYF TGTGCCTGGAGAAATGGCGGAGGGACCTACGAGCAGTACTTC
TRBJ1-5 TRBV6-2/TRBV6-3 . 15 many CASTDEGGSNQPQHF TGTGCCAGCACCGACGAGGGGGGTAGCAATCAGCCCCAGCATTTT